Following are 24 T cell receptor beta chains from one sample sequenced in a study of blood T cell repertoires in COVID-19. Sequenced by immunoSEQ multiplex PCR; TCRdb stores in-frame clones only, minus some. Of approximately 50,000 clones listed, 85% to 90% are singletons. The specimen was peripheral blood. Receptors were obtained from a man aged 55 to 69 with acute or convalescent COVID-19.

The chain couples TRBV7-9 to TRBJ2-1; 8 positions match TRBD1. CDR3 size: 13 residues. Germline-derived CDR1 and CDR2 are SEHNR and FQNEAQ (reference sequence). The trim removed 5 bases at V and 14 bases at J, leaving 11 bases unmatched. The DNA of the CDR3 is TGTGCCAGCAGCCACATACGACAGGGGATGGAGTTCTTC. This translates into CASSHIRQGMEFF.

The gene calls are TRBV28 and TRBJ1-6; 8 positions match TRBD1. The germline V gene encodes CDR1 MDHEN and CDR2 SYDVKM. CDR3 length: 16 amino acids. V trimming: 6 bases; J trimming: 4 bases; junction bases outside the gene matches: 8. The CDR3 here is CASRPGQGLYNSPLHF. The CDR3 DNA reads as TGTGCCAGCAGGCCCGGACAGGGCCTTTATAATTCACCCCTCCACTTT.

This chain links TRBV3-1 (or the pseudogene TRBV3-2) with TRBJ1-6, with D maybe TRBD1 (5 bases). The CDR3 spans 17 residues. V was shortened by 0 bases and J by 6 bases, with 15 bases between the two germline ends. Germline V lookup: CDR1 LGHDT, CDR2 YNNKEL (reference sequence). CDR3 nucleotide sequence: TGTGCCAGCAGCCAAGATTCCGGGGGAAGAGGTAATTCACCCCTCCACTTT. Amino acids: CASSQDSGGRGNSPLHF.

This clone was observed a single time. Here the CDR3 DNA reads TGCGCCAGCAGCCGTGGAGAGGCTAATGAAAAACTGTTTTTT. This encodes CASSRGEANEKLFF. The J gene is TRBJ1-4, the V gene TRBV5-1; D is undetermined. CDR3 length: 14 amino acids. With 4 bases removed from V and 3 bases from J, the gap between germline ends came to 10 bases. Germline V gene data show CDR1 as SGHRS and CDR2 as YFSETQ.

The CDR3 DNA reads as TGTGCCAGCAGCCCGAGGACTCACACAGATACGCAGTATTTT. This gives the protein CASSPRTHTDTQYF. This sequence joins TRBV9 and TRBJ2-3; possible D gene TRBD2, 5 bases. V was trimmed by 4 bases and J by 2 bases, leaving 11 bases between them. This CDR3 is 14 amino acids long. Germline assignment: CDR1 SGDLS and CDR2 YYNGEE.

The chain employs TRBV3-1 (or the pseudogene TRBV3-2) and TRBJ2-1; 13 nucleotides line up with TRBD2. The ends lost 1 base at V and 10 bases at J; junction bases unmatched: 22. Germline V gives CDR1 LGHDT, CDR2 YNNKEL (reference sequence). The CDR3 loop spans 21 amino acids. The CDR3 sequence: CASSQVASPGTSGVVKVEQFF. Written as DNA, the CDR3 is TGTGCCAGCAGCCAAGTTGCCAGTCCCGGGACTAGCGGGGTGGTCAAGGTAGAGCAGTTCTTC.

This chain connects TRBV11-2 to TRBJ2-7, with TRBD2 matching 9 bases. The germline V gene has CDR1 SGHAT and CDR2 FQNNGV. Trimming removed 3 bases from V and 3 bases from J; junction bases left unmatched: 3. The CDR3 covers 14 residues. The CDR3 DNA sequence: TGTGCCAGCAGCTTTAGCGGGGGAAACTACGAGCAGTACTTC. Its protein product is CASSFSGGNYEQYF.

The chain uses TRBV19 and TRBJ2-6; 7 nucleotides align to TRBD1. From germline, CDR1 is LNHDA and CDR2 SQIVND (reference sequence). The J segment lost 2 bases and the V segment lost 6 bases, leaving 13 bases of the junction unmatched. The CDR3 contains 18 residues. This chain's CDR3 is CASSKRQGGGPGANVLTF. CDR3 bases: TGTGCCAGTAGCAAGAGACAGGGCGGAGGCCCTGGGGCCAACGTCCTGACTTTC.

The chain links TRBV6-5 to TRBJ1-6, with D perhaps TRBD1 (6 bases). V lost 2 bases to trimming and J lost 9 bases, with 8 bases between them. The CDR3 has 13 amino acids. Germline V CDR1 and CDR2: MNHEY, SVGAGI. The CDR3 sequence is CASSYRGSSPLHF. The CDR3, as DNA: TGTGCCAGCAGTTACAGGGGGAGTTCACCCCTCCACTTT.

V gene TRBV28 combines with J gene TRBJ2-2; the D gene is possibly TRBD1 (5 bases). Germline CDR1 reads MDHEN; CDR2 reads SYDVKM. The CDR3 contains 15 residues. With 5 bases removed from V and 2 bases from J, the gap between germline ends came to 12 bases. DNA for the CDR3: TGTGCCAGCAGTCCCTCGACAGTTAACACCGGGGAGCTGTTTTTT. This encodes CASSPSTVNTGELFF.

V is TRBV6-2 or TRBV6-3 and J is TRBJ2-1; D is uncertain. The CDR3 has 14 amino acids. Trimming removed 2 bases at V and 5 bases at J, with 10 bases between. CDR1 MNHEY and CDR2 SVGEGT come from the germline V gene. The DNA of the CDR3 is TGTGCCAGCAGTTACGCCCTGGCTGACAATGAGCAGTTCTTC. This sequence encodes CASSYALADNEQFF.

The chain has TRBV5-5 and TRBJ2-1; D not resolved. V shed 4 bases and J shed 0 bases, with 11 bases lying between them. The CDR3 totals 15 residues. CDR1 SGHKS and CDR2 YYEKEE come from the germline V gene (reference sequence). The CDR3 sequence is CASSPSVRSYNEQFF. The CDR3 coding sequence is TGTGCCAGCAGCCCCTCGGTTCGCTCCTACAATGAGCAGTTCTTC. Using reference TRBV5-5 and TRBJ2-1 for the parts outside the CDR3, the full variable domain is DAGVTQSPTHLIKTRGQQVTLRCSPISGHKSVSWYQQVLGQGPQFIFQYYEKEERGRGNFPDRFSARQFPNYSSELNVNALLLGDSALYLCASSPSVRSYNEQFFGPGTRLTVL.

The rearrangement joins TRBV7-7 to TRBJ2-1, with TRBD2 identical over 9 bases. Germline CDR1 reads SSHAT; CDR2 reads FNYEAQ (reference sequence). The CDR3 sequence is 19 residues long. J was trimmed by 6 bases and V by 1 base; bases with no gene match: 16. CDR3: CASSLVAGGVAGVVNEQFF. The CDR3 coding sequence is TGTGCCAGCAGCTTAGTTGCGGGGGGGGTAGCGGGAGTCGTCAATGAGCAGTTCTTC.

The V and J genes are TRBV5-5 and TRBJ2-2; D perhaps matches TRBD1 (5 bases). Germline V CDR1 and CDR2: SGHKS, YYEKEE (reference sequence). CDR3 length: 14 amino acids. Trimming removed 2 bases at V and 5 bases at J, with 10 bases between. The CDR3 region is CASSFFAGTGELFF. The CDR3 region has the DNA TGTGCCAGCAGCTTTTTTGCAGGGACCGGGGAGCTGTTTTTT.

The chain employs TRBV3-1 (or the pseudogene TRBV3-2) and TRBJ1-3; 7 positions agree with TRBD1. The CDR3 is 12 residues long. J lost 7 bases, V lost 5 bases, and 2 bases had no gene match. The V gene's germline CDR1 is LGHDT and CDR2 YNNKEL (reference sequence). In DNA, the CDR3 is TGTGCCAGCAGCAGCAGGGGGAACACCATATATTTT. Translating it yields CASSSRGNTIYF.

J is TRBJ1-1 and V is TRBV10-3; D is unresolved. Looked up from germline, CDR1 is ENHRY and CDR2 is SYGVKD. The CDR3 has 17 amino acids. V was shortened by 0 bases and J by 0 bases, with 14 bases between the two germline ends. Here the CDR3 DNA reads TGTGCCATCAGTGAGTCCCTGAACAACCAATTGAACACTGAAGCTTTCTTT. Protein sequence: CAISESLNNQLNTEAFF.

This clone was detected a few times. V gene TRBV5-4 combines with J gene TRBJ2-2; 7 bases line up with TRBD1. The CDR3 has 18 residues. With V trimmed by 0 bases and J by 0 bases, 8 bases remained unmatched. CDR1 SGHNT and CDR2 YYREEE come from the germline V gene (reference sequence). CDR3 in amino acids: CASSLGGQRRSNTGELFF. CDR3 nucleotide sequence: TGTGCCAGCAGCTTGGGGGGACAGAGAAGGTCGAACACCGGGGAGCTGTTTTTT.

The V and J genes are TRBV21-1 and TRBJ1-1. TRBV21-1 is a recognized pseudogene. The CDR3 has 15 amino acids. The CDR3 spells CASSNEGGTNTEAFF. The DNA of the CDR3 is TGTGCCAGCAGCAATGAGGGGGGGACCAACACTGAAGCTTTCTTT.

V usage is TRBV30 and J usage is TRBJ2-7; TRBD1 aligns across 8 bases. After removal of 3 bases from V and 6 bases from J, the junction contained 4 bases not matched to a gene. The CDR3 extends over 12 amino acids. Germline V gene data show CDR1 as GTSNPN and CDR2 as SVGIG (reference sequence). CDR3 region: CAWSPDRGEQYF. The DNA for the CDR3 is TGTGCCTGGAGCCCCGACAGGGGCGAGCAGTACTTC.

The rearrangement uses TRBV27 and TRBJ1-2; no clear D. V was shortened by 11 bases and J by 0 bases, with 22 bases between the two germline ends. This CDR3 comprises 16 residues. Germline V lookup: CDR1 MNHEY, CDR2 SMNVEV (reference sequence). The CDR3 DNA sequence: TGTGCCTCACGGACCTTCTCGGGGTTAGCTAACTATGGCTACACCTTC. Its protein product is CASRTFSGLANYGYTF.

V usage is TRBV19 and J usage is TRBJ2-5, with 9 bases fitting TRBD1. V lost 3 bases and J lost 5; bases outside the gene matches: 4. Germline V lookup: CDR1 LNHDA, CDR2 SQIVND (reference sequence). The CDR3 extends over 14 amino acids. The CDR3 region is CASSMTGGKETQYF. CDR3 coding DNA: TGTGCCAGTAGTATGACAGGGGGAAAGGAGACCCAGTACTTC. Full variable domain (missing parts from reference TRBV19 and TRBJ2-5): DGGITQSPKYLFRKEGQNVTLSCEQNLNHDAMYWYRQDPGQGLRLIYYSQIVNDFQKGDIAEGYSVSREKKESFPLTVTSAQKNPTAFYLCASSMTGGKETQYFGPGTRLLVL.

Here the CDR3 reads CASSGRTGEDTQYF. The CDR3 DNA follows: TGTGCCAGCAGCGGGCGGACAGGGGAAGATACGCAGTATTTT. The chain carries TRBV5-4 and TRBJ2-3; TRBD1 agrees at 9 bases. Trimming took 4 bases from V and 5 from J; bases not matched to a gene: 5. CDR3 size: 14 residues. The V gene's germline CDR1 is SGHNT and CDR2 YYREEE (reference sequence).

DNA for the CDR3: TGTGCCAGCAGCTTTGGCGGGAGAGTCTACGAGCAGTACTTC. Translated, it gives CASSFGGRVYEQYF. The chain combines TRBV5-4 with TRBJ2-7; 7 nucleotides align to TRBD2. The CDR3 has 14 amino acids. Unmatched junction bases numbered 5, after V lost 2 bases and J lost 3 bases. Germline loops: CDR1 SGHNT, CDR2 YYREEE (reference sequence).

This rearrangement joins TRBV28 to TRBJ1-3, with 11 positions matching TRBD1. The CDR3 extends over 16 amino acids. Unmatched junction bases numbered 8, after V lost 6 bases and J lost 4 bases. Germline V gives CDR1 MDHEN, CDR2 SYDVKM. This CDR3 reads CASRIGQGASGNTIYF. Here the CDR3 DNA reads TGTGCCAGCAGGATCGGACAGGGGGCGTCCGGAAACACCATATATTTT.